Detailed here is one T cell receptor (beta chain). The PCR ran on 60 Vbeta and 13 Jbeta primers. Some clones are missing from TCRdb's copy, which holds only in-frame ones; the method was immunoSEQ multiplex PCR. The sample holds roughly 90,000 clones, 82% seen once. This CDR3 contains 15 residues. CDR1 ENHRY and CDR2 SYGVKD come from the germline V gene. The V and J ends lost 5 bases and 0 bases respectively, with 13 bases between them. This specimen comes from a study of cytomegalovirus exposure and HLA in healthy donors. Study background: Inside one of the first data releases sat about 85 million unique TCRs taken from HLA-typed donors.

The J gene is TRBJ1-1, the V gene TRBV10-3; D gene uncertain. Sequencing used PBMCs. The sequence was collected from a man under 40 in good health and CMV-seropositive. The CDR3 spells CAISPSRGMNTEAFF. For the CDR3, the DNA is TGTGCCATCAGTCCAAGTAGAGGAATGAACACTGAAGCTTTCTTT.